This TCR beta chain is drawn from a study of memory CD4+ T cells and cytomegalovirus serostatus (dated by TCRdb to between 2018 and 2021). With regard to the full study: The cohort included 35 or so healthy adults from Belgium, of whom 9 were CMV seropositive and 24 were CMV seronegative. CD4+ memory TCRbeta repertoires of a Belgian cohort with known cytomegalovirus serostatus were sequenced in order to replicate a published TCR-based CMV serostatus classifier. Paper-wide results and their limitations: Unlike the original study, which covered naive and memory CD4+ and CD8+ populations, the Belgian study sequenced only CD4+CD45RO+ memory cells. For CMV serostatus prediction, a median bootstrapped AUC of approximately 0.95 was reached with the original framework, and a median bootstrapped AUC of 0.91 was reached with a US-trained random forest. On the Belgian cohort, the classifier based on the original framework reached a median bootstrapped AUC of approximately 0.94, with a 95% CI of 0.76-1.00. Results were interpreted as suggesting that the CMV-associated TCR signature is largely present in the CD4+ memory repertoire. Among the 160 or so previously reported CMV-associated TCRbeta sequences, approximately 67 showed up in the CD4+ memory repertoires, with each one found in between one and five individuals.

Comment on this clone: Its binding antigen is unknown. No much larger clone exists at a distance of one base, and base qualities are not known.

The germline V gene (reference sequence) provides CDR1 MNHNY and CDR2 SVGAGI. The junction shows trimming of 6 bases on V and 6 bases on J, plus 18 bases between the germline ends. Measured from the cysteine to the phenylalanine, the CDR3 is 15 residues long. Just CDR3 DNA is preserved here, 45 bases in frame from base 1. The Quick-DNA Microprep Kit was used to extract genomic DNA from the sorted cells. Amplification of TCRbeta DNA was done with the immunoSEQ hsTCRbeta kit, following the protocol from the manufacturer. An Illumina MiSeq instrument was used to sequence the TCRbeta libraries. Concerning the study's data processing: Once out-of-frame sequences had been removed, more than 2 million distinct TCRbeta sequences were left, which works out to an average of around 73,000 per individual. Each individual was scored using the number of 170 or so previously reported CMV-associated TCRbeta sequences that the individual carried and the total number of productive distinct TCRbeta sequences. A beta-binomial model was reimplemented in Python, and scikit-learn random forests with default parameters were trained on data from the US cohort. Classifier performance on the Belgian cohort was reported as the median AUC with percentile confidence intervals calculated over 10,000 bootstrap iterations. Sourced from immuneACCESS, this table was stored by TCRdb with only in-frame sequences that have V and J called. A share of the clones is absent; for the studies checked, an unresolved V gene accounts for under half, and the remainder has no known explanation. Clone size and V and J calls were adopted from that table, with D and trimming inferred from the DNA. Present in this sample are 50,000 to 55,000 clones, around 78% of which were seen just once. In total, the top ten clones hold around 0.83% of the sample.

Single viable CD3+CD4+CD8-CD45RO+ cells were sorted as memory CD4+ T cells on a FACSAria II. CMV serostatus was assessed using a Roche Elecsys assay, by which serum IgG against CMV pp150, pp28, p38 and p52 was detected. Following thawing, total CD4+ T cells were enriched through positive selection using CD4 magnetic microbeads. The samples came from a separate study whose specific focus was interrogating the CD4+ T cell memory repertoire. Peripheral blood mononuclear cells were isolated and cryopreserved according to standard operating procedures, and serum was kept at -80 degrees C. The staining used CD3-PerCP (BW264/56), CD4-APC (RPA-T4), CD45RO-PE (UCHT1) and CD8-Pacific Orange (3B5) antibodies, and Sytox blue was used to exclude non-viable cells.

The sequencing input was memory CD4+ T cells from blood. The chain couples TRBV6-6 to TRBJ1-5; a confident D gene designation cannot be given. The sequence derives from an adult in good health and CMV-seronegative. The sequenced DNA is TGTGCCAGCAGACCATCTTCCGAGGGAGCTCAGCCCCAGCATTTT. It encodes CASRPSSEGAQPQHF.